What follows describes a single TCR beta chain. The antigen is unknown. This entry belongs to a study of T cell responses to AZD1222 COVID-19 vaccine. Overall study results and limits: After the peak T cell response, and only then, were repertoires sampled. An increase in Spike-specific TCR breadth and depth was observed after two AZD1222 doses.

The repertoire was sequenced with immunoSEQ multiplex PCR; TCRdb's copy has only in-frame clones and lacks some. The sample shows fewer than 120,000 clones, about 88% of them seen only once. Sequences were derived from peripheral blood, sampled on day 0 of AZD1222 vaccination. This clonotype originated in an adult in good health.

CDR3: CASSQEPRTDTQYF. The CDR3 DNA sequence: TGTGCCAGCAGCCAAGAACCGAGGACAGATACGCAGTATTTT. The chain has TRBV3-1 (or the pseudogene TRBV3-2) and TRBJ2-3; no clear D gene. The germline CDR1 and CDR2 sequences are LGHDT and YNNKEL (reference sequence). Between the trimmed V and J ends, which lost 0 bases and 3 bases, there was a span of 7 bases. The CDR3 contains 14 residues.